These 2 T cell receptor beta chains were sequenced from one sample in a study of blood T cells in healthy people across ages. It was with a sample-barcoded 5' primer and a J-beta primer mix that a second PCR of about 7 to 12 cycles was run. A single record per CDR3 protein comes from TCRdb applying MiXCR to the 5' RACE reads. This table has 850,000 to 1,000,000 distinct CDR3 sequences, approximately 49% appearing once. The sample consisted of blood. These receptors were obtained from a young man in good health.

The CDR3 DNA reads as TGTGCCATCAGTGATTGGCAGAGGGGGGAAGAGACCCAGTACTTC. This gives the protein CAISDWQRGEETQYF. The J gene is TRBJ2-5, the V gene TRBV10-3; D may be TRBD1 or TRBD2 (6 bases each). Germline V CDR1 and CDR2: ENHRY, SYGVKD. CDR3 size: 15 residues. V lost 3 bases and J lost 3, with 14 bases in between.

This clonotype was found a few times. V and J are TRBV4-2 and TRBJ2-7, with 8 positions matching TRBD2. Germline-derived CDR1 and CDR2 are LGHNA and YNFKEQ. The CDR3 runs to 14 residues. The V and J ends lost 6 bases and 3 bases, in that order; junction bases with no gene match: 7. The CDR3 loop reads CASSQFRGGYEQYF. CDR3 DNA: TGTGCCAGCAGTCAATTTCGGGGGGGCTACGAGCAGTACTTC.